This T cell receptor beta chain is drawn from a study of shared clonotypes between healthy human individuals. The CDR3 spans 14 residues. The germline V gene has CDR1 SQVTM and CDR2 ANQGSEA. V lost 2 bases and J 1 base, leaving 8 bases between the germline ends. Libraries were prepared by immunoSEQ multiplex PCR; TCRdb keeps only in-frame clonotypes and omits some of them. The sample has just over 2,000,000 clones; about 95% are singletons. The study, taken as a whole, reports: The study sampled only blood, and tissue repertoires likely differ.

For this clone: Its target is not known. The same CDR3 can be traced to other DNA sequences in this sample.

CD8 cells classed as naive were CD45RO-negative and positively selected for CCR7, excluding terminally differentiated effector memory CD45RA+ cells. The sample was naive CD8+ T cells sorted from blood. This sequence joins TRBV29-1 and TRBJ2-2; tentatively, D is TRBD2 (6 bases). This clonotype originated in a man aged 18 to 35 in good health. The CDR3 coding sequence is TGCAGCGTTGAACGGGGACTGAACACCGGGGAGCTGTTTTTT. Amino acid sequence: CSVERGLNTGELFF.